These 27 T cell receptor beta chains were sequenced from one sample in a study of blood T cell repertoires in COVID-19. Repertoires were generated with immunoSEQ multiplex PCR, while TCRdb's copy carries only in-frame clones and drops some. The sample has around 20,000 clones; around 83% are singletons. Source material: peripheral blood. These receptors all stem from a human donor with active COVID-19. The donor label of this sample is uncertain.

The count of this clone is one. This chain's CDR3 is CASSSQGYLETQYF. In nucleotides, the CDR3 is TGTGCCAGCAGCTCTCAGGGTTACCTTGAGACCCAGTACTTC. V is TRBV7-9 and J is TRBJ2-5, with D perhaps TRBD1 (5 bases). This CDR3 has 14 amino acids. V shed 4 bases and J shed 5 bases, with 14 bases lying between them. CDR1 and CDR2 from the germline V gene are SEHNR and FQNEAQ (reference sequence).

This clone was found a few times. The J gene is TRBJ1-2, the V gene TRBV5-4; 12 nucleotides line up with TRBD1. The CDR3 consists of 17 residues. Unmatched junction bases numbered 7, after V lost 4 bases and J lost 0 bases. Looked up from germline, CDR1 is SGHNT and CDR2 is YYREEE (reference sequence). DNA for the CDR3: TGTGCCAGCAGCCTGGGACAGGGGGCTTTCGCTAACTATGGCTACACCTTC. This gives the protein CASSLGQGAFANYGYTF.

CDR3 sequence reads: CASSQVAVTETYEQYF. The DNA for the CDR3 is TGTGCCAGCAGCCAAGTCGCTGTGACAGAAACCTACGAGCAGTACTTC. The chain couples TRBV4-2 to TRBJ2-7; D perhaps matches TRBD1 (5 bases). CDR1 and CDR2 from the germline V gene are LGHNA and YNFKEQ. V lost 1 base, J lost 2 bases, and 15 bases lay in between. The CDR3 spans 16 residues.

This chain connects TRBV28 to TRBJ2-7; D gene uncertain. V lost 2 bases to trimming and J lost 3 bases, with 11 bases between them. The CDR3 totals 14 residues. CDR1 is MDHEN and CDR2 is SYDVKM in the germline V gene. The DNA for the CDR3 is TGTGCCAGCAGTTTAACCCGGGTTCTCTACGAGCAGTACTTC. Amino acids: CASSLTRVLYEQYF. Together with reference TRBV28 and TRBJ2-7, the CDR3 gives the full variable domain: DVKVTQSSRYLVKRTGEKVFLECVQDMDHENMFWYRQDPGLGLRLIYFSYDVKMKEKGDIPEGYSVSREKKERFSLILESASTNQTSMYLCASSLTRVLYEQYFGPGTRLTVT.

This clone was counted once. The gene calls are TRBV28 and TRBJ1-2; D is unclear. The CDR3 covers 13 residues. Germline loops: CDR1 MDHEN, CDR2 SYDVKM. The V end lost 7 bases, the J end lost 6 bases, and 15 bases lay between the germline ends. The CDR3 sequence is CASIGPPLDGYTF. DNA for the CDR3: TGTGCCAGCATTGGCCCCCCCCTCGATGGCTACACCTTC.

The chain has TRBV5-8 and TRBJ1-4; 7 bases map to TRBD1. With 4 bases clipped from V and 5 bases from J, the junction kept 2 bases outside the gene matches. Germline-derived CDR1 and CDR2 are SGHTS and YDEGEE. This CDR3 has 13 amino acids. DNA for the CDR3: TGTGCCAGCAGCCTGACAGGGAATGAAAAACTGTTTTTT. This gives the protein CASSLTGNEKLFF.

The chain carries TRBV5-1 and TRBJ2-5; 8 nucleotides line up with TRBD1. This CDR3 comprises 15 residues. The V segment lost 4 bases and the J segment 2 bases; nucleotides outside the gene matches: 7. CDR1 SGHRS and CDR2 YFSETQ come from the germline V gene. The CDR3 spells CASSAQGAPQETQYF. CDR3 in DNA: TGCGCCAGCAGCGCGCAGGGGGCCCCACAAGAGACCCAGTACTTC.

The V call is TRBV19, the J call TRBJ1-1, with 8 bases lining up with TRBD1. Germline V CDR1 and CDR2: LNHDA, SQIVND (reference sequence). CDR3 length: 15 residues. V lost 5 bases, J lost 4 bases, and 9 bases stayed unmatched. The CDR3 spells CASSAQTGVGTEAFF. CDR3 nucleotide sequence: TGTGCCAGTAGTGCCCAGACAGGGGTGGGCACTGAAGCTTTCTTT.

The rearrangement joins TRBV5-1 to TRBJ2-7; 7 nucleotides match TRBD2. This CDR3 is built from 16 residues. The germline CDR1 and CDR2 sequences are SGHRS and YFSETQ. After removal of 0 bases from V and 4 bases from J, the junction contained 10 bases not matched to a gene. CDR3 sequence (DNA): TGCGCCAGCAGCTTGGCCGGGGTGGGAGGGCCGTACGAGCAGTACTTC. Protein: CASSLAGVGGPYEQYF.

The genes are TRBV5-8 and TRBJ1-2; 10 bases match TRBD1. V shed 6 bases and J 4 bases; nucleotides not matched to a gene: 6. There are 14 residues in the CDR3. In germline, CDR1 is SGHTS, CDR2 YDEGEE. The CDR3 DNA follows: TGTGCCAGCACCGGGACAGGGGCGATCTATGGCTACACCTTC. Amino acid sequence: CASTGTGAIYGYTF.

V is TRBV4-1 and J is TRBJ1-3; tentatively, D is TRBD1 (6 bases). CDR3 size: 15 residues. Looked up from germline, CDR1 is MGHRA and CDR2 is YSYEKL. With 2 bases removed from V and 2 bases from J, the gap between germline ends came to 10 bases. The DNA of the CDR3 is TGCGCCAGCAGCCAACAGGGGTTTGCTGGAAACACCATATATTTT. Translated, it gives CASSQQGFAGNTIYF.

This rearrangement joins TRBV7-9 to TRBJ2-1; 7 positions match TRBD1. The CDR3 extends over 17 amino acids. CDR1 is SEHNR and CDR2 is FQNEAQ in the germline V gene (reference sequence). V lost 5 bases and J lost 1; bases outside the gene matches: 11. The CDR3: CASSPAPGTESYNEQFF. DNA of the CDR3: TGTGCCAGCAGCCCAGCCCCCGGGACAGAGTCCTACAATGAGCAGTTCTTC.

The genes are TRBV7-3 and TRBJ2-6; TRBD1 is a possible D gene (5 bases). This CDR3 has 15 amino acids. Germline CDR1 reads SGHTA; CDR2 reads FQGTGA. Trimming took 5 bases from V and 2 from J, leaving 10 bases between them. The CDR3 DNA follows: TGTGCCAGCAGCCTAGGGGTTACTGGGGCCAACGTCCTGACTTTC. Amino acid sequence: CASSLGVTGANVLTF.

The sample holds one count of this clone. This chain links TRBV5-5 with TRBJ2-2, with TRBD1 identical over 11 bases. The V segment lost 0 bases and the J segment 2 bases; nucleotides outside the gene matches: 12. There are 20 residues in the CDR3. Germline assignment: CDR1 SGHKS and CDR2 YYEKEE (reference sequence). Here the CDR3 reads CASSLAFGQGAGRNTGELFF. CDR3 in DNA: TGTGCCAGCAGCTTGGCGTTCGGACAGGGGGCGGGTAGAAACACCGGGGAGCTGTTTTTT.

The chain combines TRBV5-4 with TRBJ2-3; TRBD1 agrees at 7 bases. The CDR3 spans 18 residues. Trimming removed 1 base from V and 0 bases from J; junction bases left unmatched: 11. Germline V lookup: CDR1 SGHNT, CDR2 YYREEE (reference sequence). The DNA of the CDR3 is TGTGCCAGCAGCTTGTCAGGACAGGCCGGGTATAGCACAGATACGCAGTATTTT. Protein: CASSLSGQAGYSTDTQYF.

This clone was counted a few times. The gene calls are TRBV4-2 and TRBJ1-3; perhaps TRBD1 as D (5 bases). V lost 0 bases to trimming and J lost 9 bases, with 18 bases between them. This CDR3 is built from 16 residues. Germline CDR1 is LGHNA and CDR2 is YNFKEQ. The CDR3 sequence: CASSQEGVALSATIYF. The DNA of the CDR3 is TGTGCCAGCAGCCAAGAAGGGGTGGCGCTTAGTGCCACCATATATTTT.

The chain is built from TRBV11-2 and TRBJ2-3; weak D call: TRBD2 (5 bases). Trimming took 1 base from V and 4 from J, leaving 12 bases between them. Per germline, CDR1 SGHAT and CDR2 FQNNGV. The CDR3 extends over 15 amino acids. The CDR3 DNA is TGTGCCAGCAGCTTAGGGGGAGAAGTCCCAGATACGCAGTATTTT. Amino acid sequence: CASSLGGEVPDTQYF.

CDR3 amino acids: CASSLGGLAGGRSYNEQFF. The CDR3 DNA sequence: TGTGCCAGCAGCTTAGGTGGACTAGCGGGAGGTCGCTCCTACAATGAGCAGTTCTTC. The chain is built from TRBV13 and TRBJ2-1; TRBD2 aligns across 14 bases. The V and J ends lost 0 bases and 0 bases, in that order; junction bases with no gene match: 4. The CDR3 is made up of 19 amino acids. Germline V lookup: CDR1 PRHDT, CDR2 FYEKMQ (reference sequence).

V usage is TRBV7-8 and J usage is TRBJ2-2; D gene ambiguous. The CDR3 extends over 13 amino acids. Germline CDR1 SGHVS, CDR2 FQNEAQ. Trimming shortened V by 5 bases and J by 1 base, and 5 bases separated the two germline ends. The CDR3 sequence is CASSLMNTGELFF. CDR3 in DNA: TGTGCCAGCAGCCTCATGAACACCGGGGAGCTGTTTTTT. Looking up the rest from reference TRBV7-8 and TRBJ2-2 gives the full variable domain: GAGVSQSPRYKVAKRGQDVALRCDPISGHVSLFWYQQALGQGPEFLTYFQNEAQLDKSGLPSDRFFAERPEGSVSTLKIQRTQQEDSAVYLCASSLMNTGELFFGEGSRLTVL.

J is TRBJ2-5 and V is TRBV5-1; D gene unclear. Germline V gives CDR1 SGHRS, CDR2 YFSETQ. V was trimmed by 3 bases and J by 1 base, leaving 16 bases between them. The CDR3 has 16 residues. The CDR3 DNA reads TGCGCCAGCAGCTCATTTCCTAACCTTGGCCAAGAGACCCAGTACTTC. Translated, it gives CASSSFPNLGQETQYF.

The chain has TRBV7-8 and TRBJ2-5, with D possibly matching TRBD2 (5 bases). CDR1 and CDR2 from the germline V gene are SGHVS and FQNEAQ. V was clipped by 11 bases and J by 2 bases, with 18 bases between them. CDR3 size: 14 residues. This chain's CDR3 is CAAGDRATQETQYF. CDR3 sequence (DNA): TGTGCCGCCGGGGATCGGGCTACTCAAGAGACCCAGTACTTC.

The gene calls are TRBV9 and TRBJ2-5; D may be TRBD2 (6 bases). Germline V gives CDR1 SGDLS, CDR2 YYNGEE. V shed 3 bases and J shed 2 bases, with 20 bases lying between them. The CDR3 totals 17 residues. CDR3 coding DNA: TGTGCCAGCAGCGAGCCCATGACTAGTATGGGGCAAGAGACCCAGTACTTC. Its protein product is CASSEPMTSMGQETQYF.

Only one count was recorded for this clone. The chain recombines TRBV7-9 with TRBJ2-7; TRBD1 agrees at 8 bases. J was trimmed by 5 bases and V by 8 bases; bases with no gene match: 5. The CDR3 totals 12 residues. CDR1 and CDR2 from the germline V gene are SEHNR and FQNEAQ (reference sequence). The DNA of the CDR3 is TGTGCCAGCGGCGGACAGGGAAACGAGCAGTACTTC. It translates to CASGGQGNEQYF.

CDR3: CASSGDLGRANYGYTF. For the CDR3, the DNA is TGCGCCAGCAGCGGGGATTTAGGGCGGGCTAACTATGGCTACACCTTC. This chain uses TRBV5-1 with TRBJ1-2; D uncertain. Germline V lookup: CDR1 SGHRS, CDR2 YFSETQ. The CDR3 has 16 amino acids. Between the trimmed V and J ends, which lost 4 bases and 0 bases, there was a span of 16 bases.

The V and J genes are TRBV28 and TRBJ1-3; D gene ambiguous. The V gene's germline CDR1 is MDHEN and CDR2 SYDVKM. V was trimmed by 5 bases and J by 3 bases, leaving 14 bases between them. CDR3 length equals 15 residues. Written as DNA, the CDR3 is TGTGCCAGCAGTCTTGGAGATTTTAGTGGAAACACCATATATTTT. Translation: CASSLGDFSGNTIYF.

The V call is TRBV24-1, the J call TRBJ1-2, with D unclear. The CDR3 extends over 11 amino acids. The germline V and J ends were trimmed by 3 bases and 4 bases, with 2 bases remaining between them. In germline, CDR1 is KGHDR, CDR2 SFDVKD. The CDR3 DNA reads as TGTGCCACCAGTGATCTCTATGGCTACACCTTC. Protein product: CATSDLYGYTF.

The V gene is TRBV28, the J gene TRBJ2-2; TRBD2 matches 9 bases. The V gene end was trimmed by 6 bases and the J gene end by 2 bases; junction bases not matched to a gene: 4. The CDR3 consists of 15 residues. Germline lookup yields CDR1 MDHEN and CDR2 SYDVKM. The CDR3 spells CASRALAGNTGELFF. DNA of the CDR3: TGTGCCAGCAGAGCGCTAGCGGGAAACACCGGGGAGCTGTTTTTT.